This TCR beta chain was obtained from a study of blood T cell repertoires in COVID-19. Germline CDR1 is LNHDA and CDR2 is SQIVND (reference sequence). The CDR3 totals 12 residues. J was trimmed by 5 bases and V by 3 bases; bases with no gene match: 0. Method: immunoSEQ multiplex PCR; TCRdb's copy keeps in-frame clones and lacks some. The table lists some 150,000 clones, roughly 90% of them singletons, with 1.5% to 2% in the top ten. Sequenced sample: peripheral blood. The chain recombines TRBV19 with TRBJ2-7, with TRBD1 matching over 8 bases. This sequence was found in a woman in her 50s with acute or convalescent COVID-19. Here the CDR3 reads CASSMTGDEQYF. The CDR3 nucleotides are TGTGCCAGTAGTATGACAGGGGACGAGCAGTACTTC. The variable domain in full, with the rest retrieved from reference TRBV19 and TRBJ2-7, is DGGITQSPKYLFRKEGQNVTLSCEQNLNHDAMYWYRQDPGQGLRLIYYSQIVNDFQKGDIAEGYSVSREKKESFPLTVTSAQKNPTAFYLCASSMTGDEQYFGPGTRLTVT.